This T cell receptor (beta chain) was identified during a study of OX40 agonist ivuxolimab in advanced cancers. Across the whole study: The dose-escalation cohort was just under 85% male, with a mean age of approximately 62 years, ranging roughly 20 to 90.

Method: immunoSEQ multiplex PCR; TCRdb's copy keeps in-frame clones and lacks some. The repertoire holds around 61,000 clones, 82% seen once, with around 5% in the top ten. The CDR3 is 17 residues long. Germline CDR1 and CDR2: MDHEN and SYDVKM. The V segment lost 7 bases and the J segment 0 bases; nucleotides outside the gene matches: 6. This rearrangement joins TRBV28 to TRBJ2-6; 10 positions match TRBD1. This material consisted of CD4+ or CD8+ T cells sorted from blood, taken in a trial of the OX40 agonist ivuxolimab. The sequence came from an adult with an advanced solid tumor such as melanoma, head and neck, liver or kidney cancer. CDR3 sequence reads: CASIRGQGISGANVLTF. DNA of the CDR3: TGTGCCAGCATCCGGGGACAGGGGATCTCTGGGGCCAACGTCCTGACTTTC.